The clone carrying this T cell receptor (beta chain) showed up many times. These data come from a study of blood T cells in healthy people across ages. About the study: Capture by template switching was about one barcoded beta molecule per two T cells.

A second about 6 to 11 cycle PCR used barcoded and J-beta primers. A tag from a template-switch adaptor with 12 random nucleotides marked each cDNA molecule. TCRdb re-called the 5' RACE reads through MiXCR, storing one row per CDR3 protein. The data contain about 720,000 distinct CDR3 sequences, 22% of them seen just once; the ten biggest clones take up roughly 22%. Trimming stripped 1 base from V and 1 base from J, with 8 bases between. The CDR3 runs 14 residues. Germline CDR1 reads SGHRS; CDR2 reads YFSETQ. The receptor was derived from a man in his sixties or seventies in good health. Sequenced material: blood. The chain couples TRBV5-1 to TRBJ2-5; either TRBD1 or TRBD2 may fit D (5 bases each). The CDR3 DNA sequence: TGCGCCAGCAGCTTGTTCGGGGCCCAAGAGACCCAGTACTTC. Its protein product is CASSLFGAQETQYF.